Listed here are 30 T cell receptor beta chains from one sample, sequenced in a study of beta chain features in type 1 diabetes. Whole-study findings and limits: The study found moderately but significantly shorter TCRB CDR3s in all four CD4+ subsets of Type 1 diabetes patients.

These receptors have no identified antigens. What was sequenced were expressed TCRB transcripts, since all of the isolated RNA had been reverse transcribed. Profiled with immunoSEQ multiplex PCR; TCRdb holds only in-frame clones, not every one. The top ten hold about 0.027% of the sample, which has about 260,000 clones, roughly 20% seen once. Input material: naive CD4+ T cells from blood. All receptors derive from a middle-aged woman with type 1 diabetes.

The CDR3 DNA is TGTGCCTGGAGAATGTCGGAAAAACTGTTTTTT. It codes for CAWRMSEKLFF. The V call is TRBV30, the J call TRBJ1-4; D is ambiguous. Germline CDR1 GTSNPN, CDR2 SVGIG (reference sequence). The CDR3 consists of 11 residues. Trimming removed 3 bases from V and 8 bases from J, with 7 bases in between.

The rearrangement uses TRBV5-1 and TRBJ1-5; D unclear. The CDR3 runs to 14 residues. Germline CDR1 reads SGHRS; CDR2 reads YFSETQ. Trimming shortened V by 0 bases and J by 7 bases, and 11 bases separated the two germline ends. CDR3 sequence reads: CASSLASGGQPQHF. CDR3 sequence (DNA): TGCGCCAGCAGCTTGGCGTCAGGCGGGCAGCCCCAGCATTTT.

V and J are TRBV4-1 and TRBJ2-7, with D possibly TRBD1 on 5 matching bases. V was shortened by 2 bases and J by 3 bases, with 17 bases between the two germline ends. This CDR3 contains 16 residues. Germline values: CDR1 MGHRA, CDR2 YSYEKL. The CDR3 loop is CASSQLVRVRYYEQYF. The CDR3 nucleotides read TGCGCCAGCAGCCAATTAGTCAGGGTACGTTACTACGAGCAGTACTTC.

This chain connects TRBV2 to TRBJ2-5; the D gene is possibly TRBD2 (5 bases). V was pared by 6 bases and J by 5 bases, with 13 bases between. The CDR3 runs to 13 residues. Germline V gene lookup returns CDR1 SNHLY and CDR2 FYNNEI. The CDR3 reads CASRLASPETQYF. The CDR3 region has the DNA TGTGCCAGCAGGCTAGCATCTCCGGAGACCCAGTACTTC.

This clone appeared a few times. The V gene is TRBV7-8, the J gene TRBJ2-7, with 9 bases aligning to TRBD2. V trimming: 5 bases; J trimming: 4 bases; junction bases outside the gene matches: 9. Germline V lookup: CDR1 SGHVS, CDR2 FQNEAQ. The CDR3 spans 15 residues. In nucleotides, the CDR3 is TGTGCCAGCAGCCCCGCGCGGGGGGGCTTGTACGAGCAGTACTTC. This codes for CASSPARGGLYEQYF.

This clone was seen only a few times. This chain uses TRBV21-1 with TRBJ2-5; the D call of TRBD2 is as the table states it, not checked on the DNA. TRBV21-1 is annotated as a pseudogene. The CDR3 sequence is 16 residues long. The CDR3 coding sequence is TGTGCCAGCAGCAAATTAACATTGAGGCCTCAAGAGACCCAGTACTTC. Protein sequence: CASSKLTLRPQETQYF.

This clone turned up a few times. This chain joins TRBV4-1 and TRBJ1-2, with a possible D match to TRBD1 (5 bases). Trimming pared 0 bases from V and 3 bases from J, leaving 14 bases between. CDR1 MGHRA and CDR2 YSYEKL come from the germline V gene. The CDR3 sequence is 16 residues long. CDR3: CASSQDRGGTHYGYTF. The CDR3 DNA follows: TGCGCCAGCAGCCAAGATCGGGGCGGGACCCACTATGGCTACACCTTC.

The rearrangement links TRBV25-1 to TRBJ2-5, with D possibly TRBD1 on 7 matching bases. Trimming cost V 3 bases and J 1 base, with 18 bases left between them. The germline V gene encodes CDR1 MGHDK and CDR2 SYGVNS. The CDR3 runs 17 residues. Written as DNA, the CDR3 is TGTGCCAGCAGTGACGGACAGGCCGGGGGAACCCAAGAGACCCAGTACTTC. It specifies CASSDGQAGGTQETQYF.

The chain carries TRBV30 and TRBJ1-1; 11 bases map to TRBD1. The trim removed 3 bases at V and 0 bases at J, leaving 3 bases unmatched. The CDR3 is made up of 15 amino acids. The germline V gene has CDR1 GTSNPN and CDR2 SVGIG (reference sequence). CDR3 sequence: CAWRRDRGLNTEAFF. The CDR3 coding sequence is TGTGCCTGGAGGAGGGACAGGGGGTTGAACACTGAAGCTTTCTTT. Variable domain in full (rest from reference TRBV30 and TRBJ1-1): SQTIHQWPATLVQPVGSPLSLECTVEGTSNPNLYWYRQAAGRGLQLLFYSVGIGQISSEVPQNLSASRPQDRQFILSSKKLLLSDSGFYLCAWRRDRGLNTEAFFGQGTRLTVV.

This clone turned up a few times. V is TRBV2 and J is TRBJ1-6, with 9 positions matching TRBD1. The germline gives CDR1 SNHLY, CDR2 FYNNEI. The CDR3 runs 13 residues. V lost 8 bases, J lost 9 bases, and 5 bases stayed unmatched. The CDR3 nucleotides read TGTGCCAGCGCGGGACAGGGTATTTCACCCCTCCACTTT. Translated: CASAGQGISPLHF.

The rearrangement joins TRBV9 to TRBJ2-3; D is perhaps TRBD1 (5 bases). Germline CDR1 and CDR2: SGDLS and YYNGEE. The CDR3 spans 17 residues. Trimming removed 0 bases from V and 0 bases from J, with 14 bases in between. CDR3 DNA: TGTGCCAGCAGCGTAGGTGGCAGTTGGACAAGCACAGATACGCAGTATTTT. Protein sequence: CASSVGGSWTSTDTQYF.

The CDR3 loop is CASRPQTLQAQYF. CDR3 bases: TGTGCCAGCAGACCCCAGACCCTCCAGGCCCAGTACTTC. The V gene is TRBV7-6, the J gene TRBJ2-5; D is undetermined. The CDR3 is 13 amino acids. Trimming shortened V by 6 bases and J by 9 bases, and 17 bases separated the two germline ends. CDR1 is SGHVS, CDR2 FNYEAQ, per germline.

The chain uses TRBV9 and TRBJ1-2; D is perhaps TRBD1 (6 bases). The germline CDR1 and CDR2 sequences are SGDLS and YYNGEE. Between the trimmed V and J ends, which lost 4 bases and 7 bases, there was a span of 14 bases. CDR3 length: 13 amino acids. The CDR3 loop is CASSSRQAFGYTF. The CDR3 DNA reads as TGTGCCAGCAGCTCCCGACAGGCCTTTGGCTACACCTTC.

This clone has a handful of counts. The gene calls are TRBV28 and TRBJ2-7; 10 nucleotides line up with TRBD1. J was trimmed by 1 base and V by 1 base; bases with no gene match: 7. The CDR3 is made up of 17 amino acids. The germline V gene has CDR1 MDHEN and CDR2 SYDVKM. CDR3 sequence reads: CASSLSLGTGDSYEQYF. In DNA, the CDR3 is TGTGCCAGCAGTTTATCCCTGGGGACAGGGGATTCCTACGAGCAGTACTTC.

The chain recombines TRBV27 with TRBJ1-5; D not certain. This CDR3 is 18 amino acids long. The germline CDR1 and CDR2 sequences are MNHEY and SMNVEV (reference sequence). V was trimmed by 0 bases and J by 0 bases, leaving 15 bases between them. CDR3 loop: CASSLSLLDNDSNQPQHF. CDR3 nucleotides: TGTGCCAGCAGTTTATCCCTTCTCGACAATGATAGCAATCAGCCCCAGCATTTT.

This clone occurred a few times. This chain uses TRBV5-1 with TRBJ2-5, with TRBD2 matching over 11 bases. There are 20 residues in the CDR3. Per the germline V gene, CDR1 is SGHRS and CDR2 is YFSETQ. Germline trimming cut 1 base from V and 2 bases from J; bases unmatched to any gene: 16. CDR3 region: CASSLWSGTSGTVRQETQYF. The CDR3 DNA is TGCGCCAGCAGCTTGTGGTCCGGGACTAGCGGCACGGTTCGGCAAGAGACCCAGTACTTC.

This clone was seen a few times. The CDR3 sequence is CASSQEVGSNQPQHF. The DNA of the CDR3 is TGTGCCAGCAGCCAAGAGGTCGGTAGCAATCAGCCCCAGCATTTT. V and J are TRBV4-2 and TRBJ1-5; D gene uncertain. V was clipped by 0 bases and J by 0 bases, with 6 bases between them. The CDR3 has 15 amino acids. CDR1 is LGHNA and CDR2 is YNFKEQ in the germline V gene.

The V gene is TRBV5-6, the J gene TRBJ1-4, with 9 bases lining up with TRBD1. The CDR3 is 14 residues long. V shed 4 bases and J 7 bases; nucleotides not matched to a gene: 5. The germline CDR1 and CDR2 sequences are SGHDT and YYEEEE. The CDR3 sequence: CASSRDRAGEKLFF. The DNA of the CDR3 is TGTGCCAGCAGCCGGGACAGGGCGGGTGAAAAACTGTTTTTT.

This clone is a singleton in its sample. The chain uses TRBV2 and TRBJ2-2; TRBD1 matches 9 bases. Germline trimming cut 7 bases from V and 7 bases from J; bases unmatched to any gene: 7. Germline CDR1 SNHLY, CDR2 FYNNEI. This CDR3 comprises 14 residues. The CDR3: CASTYRGQNGELFF. The DNA of the CDR3 is TGTGCCAGCACTTACAGGGGGCAAAACGGGGAGCTGTTTTTT.

The gene calls are TRBV29-1 and TRBJ2-2, with unresolved D. CDR1 and CDR2 (germline): SQVTM, ANQGSEA. The CDR3 has 13 residues. V dropped 2 bases and J dropped 5 bases, with 9 bases sitting between them. DNA for the CDR3: TGCAGCGTTGAACCCCTCGGTACCGGGGAGCTGTTTTTT. Its translation is CSVEPLGTGELFF.

The CDR3 spells CASSLLGQGAHQPQHF. The CDR3 DNA follows: TGTGCCAGCAGCTTACTGGGACAGGGGGCGCATCAGCCCCAGCATTTT. The J gene is TRBJ1-5, the V gene TRBV7-2; 12 bases line up with TRBD1. Germline V lookup: CDR1 SGHTA, CDR2 FQGNSA. V gave up 2 bases and J gave up 5 bases; unmatched junction bases: 4. The CDR3 is 16 residues long.

In its sample, this clone was seen a few times. This chain uses TRBV6-5 with TRBJ2-5; maybe TRBD2 (6 bases). There are 11 residues in the CDR3. Per germline, CDR1 MNHEY and CDR2 SVGAGI. Trimming left V 4 bases short and J 7 bases short, with 7 bases between. The CDR3 coding sequence is TGTGCCAGCAGTTTGGGAGGGACCCAGTACTTC. This sequence encodes CASSLGGTQYF.

The chain links TRBV9 to TRBJ2-7; no firm D call. V was pared by 2 bases and J by 7 bases, with 13 bases between. The CDR3 contains 13 residues. Germline V gives CDR1 SGDLS, CDR2 YYNGEE. CDR3: CASSVSTDGEQYF. Here the CDR3 DNA reads TGTGCCAGCAGCGTCTCAACAGATGGAGAGCAGTACTTC.

This clone came up a few times. V and J are TRBV9 and TRBJ1-1, with TRBD1 identical over 7 bases. The CDR3 loop spans 13 amino acids. V trimming: 4 bases; J trimming: 4 bases; junction bases outside the gene matches: 4. CDR1 and CDR2 (germline): SGDLS, YYNGEE. The CDR3 reads CASSPRGFTEAFF. The CDR3 nucleotides read TGTGCCAGCAGCCCCAGGGGGTTCACTGAAGCTTTCTTT. Full variable domain (rest looked up from reference TRBV9 and TRBJ1-1): DSGVTQTPKHLITATGQRVTLRCSPRSGDLSVYWYQQSLDQGLQFLIQYYNGEERAKGNILERFSAQQFPDLHSELNLSSLELGDSALYFCASSPRGFTEAFFGQGTRLTVV.

V and J are TRBV7-9 and TRBJ1-1, with D possibly being TRBD1 (6 bases). CDR1 SEHNR and CDR2 FQNEAQ come from the germline V gene (reference sequence). The CDR3 has 15 amino acids. Between the trimmed V and J ends, which lost 3 bases and 5 bases, there was a span of 16 bases. This CDR3 reads CASSFQQGLGTEAFF. As DNA, the CDR3 is TGTGCCAGCAGCTTCCAACAGGGCCTAGGGACTGAAGCTTTCTTT.

This clone was detected only once. V is TRBV6-5 and J is TRBJ2-5; 10 positions agree with TRBD2. Germline lookup yields CDR1 MNHEY and CDR2 SVGAGI. The CDR3 is 16 residues long. V lost 0 bases, J lost 4 bases, and 5 bases stayed unmatched. The CDR3: CASSYSGTSVRETQYF. The CDR3 region has the DNA TGTGCCAGCAGTTACTCCGGGACTAGCGTTAGAGAGACCCAGTACTTC.

The chain links TRBV19 to TRBJ1-4; D may be TRBD1 (5 bases). The CDR3 runs to 15 residues. Trimming removed 7 bases from V and 5 bases from J, with 17 bases in between. In germline, CDR1 is LNHDA, CDR2 SQIVND (reference sequence). The CDR3 bases are TGTGCCAGTACCCGCCCCGACAGTTCCAATGAAAAACTGTTTTTT. Translation gives CASTRPDSSNEKLFF.

This clone occurred a few times. The identical CDR3 is also encoded by other nucleotide sequences in the sample. The J gene is TRBJ2-2, the V gene TRBV2; 13 nucleotides align to TRBD2. V lost 6 bases and J lost 3; bases outside the gene matches: 1. CDR1 and CDR2 from the germline V gene are SNHLY and FYNNEI. The CDR3 spans 15 residues. The CDR3 here is CASSGLAGDTGELFF. For the CDR3, the DNA is TGTGCCAGCAGCGGACTAGCGGGAGACACCGGGGAGCTGTTTTTT.

This clone was seen once. The identical CDR3 is also encoded by other nucleotide sequences in the sample. The CDR3 loop reads CASSPDRVTEAFF. CDR3 nucleotides: TGTGCCAGCTCCCCTGACAGGGTAACTGAAGCTTTCTTT. The V gene is TRBV18, the J gene TRBJ1-1, with 7 bases lining up with TRBD1. The germline CDR1 and CDR2 sequences are KGHSH and LQKENI. This CDR3 contains 13 residues. After removal of 6 bases from V and 5 bases from J, the junction contained 6 bases not matched to a gene.

This clone was detected a few times. CDR3 loop: CASLGGSSYNEQFF. CDR3 DNA: TGTGCCAGTCTGGGGGGTAGCTCCTACAATGAGCAGTTCTTC. V usage is TRBV19 and J usage is TRBJ2-1, with D perhaps matching TRBD2 (6 bases). There are 14 residues in the CDR3. V lost 8 bases and J lost 0, with 11 bases in between. CDR1 and CDR2 (germline): LNHDA, SQIVND (reference sequence).